Below, one T cell receptor (beta chain) is given with its context. Its antigen remains unidentified. There are no base qualities to consult, and no much larger clone falls within one base. The immunoSEQ Assay, a bias-controlled multiplex PCR, was used to amplify TCRbeta CDR3 regions from genomic DNA. Under the source paper's analysis protocol: Within the assay, amplification of reference gene primers was used to estimate how many nucleated cells each sample contained. To quantify the absolute abundance of each unique TCRbeta CDR3 rearrangement, sequence reads were collapsed and filtered. For each sample, productive Simpson clonality was calculated by taking the square root of Simpson's diversity index across productive rearrangements. TCRdb holds this immuneACCESS table with in-frame rearrangements only. Some clones are missing; in checked studies, unresolved V genes explain under half, and the rest has no known cause. For V, J and clone size, that table is used; D and trimming come from the DNA. The sample table contains about 160,000 clones; only one count was recorded for more than 85% of them. The top ten hold around 0.5% of the sample.

This record comes from a study of blood T cell repertoires in COVID-19 (dated by TCRdb to 2018 to 2021). About the study as a whole: Samples from collaborators originated in the United States, Italy and Spain and spanned both the acute and convalescent phases of COVID-19. The prospective study material was composed of cDNA or gDNA derived from T cells, B-cell-depleted T cells, or PBMCs. The dataset comprised deeply sampled blood TCRbeta repertoires from subjects exposed to, actively infected with, or recovered from COVID-19. The repertoires were released in a freely available public database intended as a resource for research on the immune response to SARS-CoV-2. Samples came from the ongoing ImmuneRACE study (first 160 participants) plus 1,254 subjects from 6 global collaborators. Nearly every sample came with metadata listing a de-identified subject ID, COVID-19 status, age in years and sex. Where available, HLA class I and class II types were obtained from metadata supplied by the sample provider rather than from assay-based typing.

Reading from cysteine to phenylalanine, the CDR3 counts 16 amino acids. Of all the DNA, just the CDR3 is kept, 48 bases in frame from base 1. Based on the germline V gene (reference sequence), the CDR1 and CDR2 sequences are SGHKS and YYEKEE. The trim is 0 bases for V and 3 bases for J, with a gap of 14 bases between the germline ends. One collaborating source in Seattle enrolled patients while the patients were actively infected and followed the patients over time throughout the course of disease. Each collaborating institution followed its own protocols to collect whole blood in K2EDTA tubes. Collaborator samples were shipped for TCRbeta analysis as frozen whole blood, isolated PBMCs, or DNA extracted from either sample type. What the work shows at the level of the full study, not this receptor alone: How much clinical and demographic metadata was included differed by source and by participant, and the metadata was provided uncurated.

This TCR derives from a man aged 55 to 70 with COVID-19, enrolled during active disease. The receptor chain draws on TRBV5-5 and TRBJ2-3, with TRBD1 perhaps the D gene, on 5 matching bases. Sequenced input: peripheral blood. The DNA is TGTGCCAGCAGCTTGGGAGTTTCAGGGCGTACAGATACGCAGTATTTT. Translated, it reads CASSLGVSGRTDTQYF.